These 27 T cell receptor beta chains share one sample of origin, sequenced in a study of Graves' ophthalmopathy and Graves' hyperthyroidism. Beta-chain TCR CDR3 regions were amplified from RNA transcripts. An opening RT-PCR round employed HTBI primers and preceded a second-round multiplex PCR. Each CDR3 protein gets one entry after TCRdb re-called the multiplex PCR reads with MiXCR. The sample lists about 370,000 distinct CDR3 sequences, roughly 17% occurring once. What was sequenced was peripheral blood. The source of these receptors is an adult woman with stable Graves' hyperthyroidism.

In this sample, this clonotype turned up many times. The V call is TRBV12-3 or TRBV12-4, the J call TRBJ2-5; TRBD1 is a possible D gene (6 bases). CDR3 length: 14 amino acids. V lost 6 bases and J lost 2, with 13 bases in between. This CDR3 is CASRKIGQQETQYF. CDR3 nucleotide sequence: TGTGCCAGCAGAAAGATAGGACAGCAAGAGACCCAGTACTTC.

This clonotype has at least ten counts. The genes are TRBV4-3 and TRBJ1-1; D perhaps matches TRBD1 (5 bases). Germline assignment: CDR1 LGHNA and CDR2 YSLEER. The CDR3 has 15 amino acids. V was trimmed by 6 bases and J by 0 bases, leaving 14 bases between them. This chain's CDR3 is CASRETGPMNTEAFF. Written as DNA, the CDR3 is TGCGCCAGCAGAGAAACAGGACCTATGAACACTGAAGCTTTCTTT.

About this clonotype itself: An end of the junction differs from the germline gene, which may be a read error. V gene TRBV28 combines with J gene TRBJ1-6, with D possibly TRBD1 on 5 matching bases. The CDR3 is made up of 14 amino acids. CDR1 and CDR2 (germline): MDHEN, SYDVKM. The CDR3 loop reads CAISLSDRYSPLHF. CDR3 coding DNA: TGTGCCATCAGTTTATCCGACAGATATTCACCCCTCCACTTT.

Details on this clonotype: This may be a read error: a much more frequent sequence differs by one nucleotide. The chain is built from TRBV6-1 and TRBJ1-2, with 8 positions matching TRBD1. The CDR3 consists of 13 residues. CDR1 and CDR2 (germline): MNHNS, SASEGT. CDR3 in DNA: TGTGCCAGCAGTGCGACAGGGGTTCATGGCTTCACCTTC. It specifies CASSATGVHGFTF.

This clonotype was seen a handful of times. At one of its ends the junction is not consistent with the germline gene, which may arise from a read error. The chain has TRBV18 and TRBJ1-2; TRBD1 agrees at 7 bases. The germline V gene encodes CDR1 KGHSH and CDR2 LQKENI. This CDR3 is 14 amino acids long. CDR3 residues: CANSPTGVGYGYTF. CDR3 nucleotides: TGTGCCAACTCACCTACAGGGGTAGGCTATGGCTACACCTTC.

Ten or more counts support this clonotype. V is TRBV7-8 and J is TRBJ2-2, with TRBD1 matching over 8 bases. This CDR3 has 15 amino acids. Germline V lookup: CDR1 SGHVS, CDR2 FQNEAQ. The junction had 2 bases not matched to a gene; V was cut back by 0 bases and J by 5 bases. The CDR3 loop is CASSLADRATGELFF. In DNA form, the CDR3 reads TGTGCCAGCAGCTTAGCGGACAGGGCAACCGGGGAGCTGTTTTTT. Supplemented by reference TRBV7-8 and TRBJ2-2, the full variable domain reads GAGVSQSPRYKVAKRGQDVALRCDPISGHVSLFWYQQALGQGPEFLTYFQNEAQLDKSGLPSDRFFAERPEGSVSTLKIQRTQQEDSAVYLCASSLADRATGELFFGEGSRLTVL.

The sample holds many counts of this clonotype. This clone may be a read error of a much larger clone one base away. The chain recombines TRBV20-1 with TRBJ2-7; D is unresolved. V dropped 3 bases and J dropped 2 bases, with 5 bases sitting between them. CDR3 length: 11 residues. Germline CDR1 is DFQATT and CDR2 is SNEGSKA (reference sequence). The CDR3 loop is CSASSTYEQYF. The CDR3 bases are TGCAGTGCTAGTTCCACCTACGAGCAGTACTTC.

The CDR3 DNA sequence: TGTGCCAGCAGCTTAGGGGGTACCCACCATGGCTACACCTTC. Translating it yields CASSLGGTHHGYTF. The chain links TRBV11-3 to TRBJ1-2; no clear D gene. Trimming took 1 base from V and 6 from J, leaving 12 bases between them. The CDR3 totals 14 residues. Germline V CDR1 and CDR2: SGHNT, YENEEA.

Ten or more counts support this clonotype. The chain combines TRBV6-2 or TRBV6-3 with TRBJ2-7, with D perhaps TRBD2 (5 bases). V dropped 6 bases and J dropped 4 bases, with 16 bases sitting between them. This CDR3 is built from 14 residues. The germline V gene encodes CDR1 MNHEY and CDR2 SVGEGT. The CDR3 spells CASRSSGPAYEQYF. The CDR3 DNA reads as TGTGCCAGCAGATCCAGCGGTCCAGCATACGAGCAGTACTTC.

This clonotype was recorded many times. The chain is built from TRBV29-1 and TRBJ2-7, with 10 bases fitting TRBD2. CDR1 is SQVTM and CDR2 is ANQGSEA in the germline V gene. Unmatched junction bases numbered 7, after V lost 2 bases and J lost 3 bases. This CDR3 comprises 15 residues. CDR3: CSVELAGVESYEQYF. The CDR3 nucleotides are TGCAGCGTTGAACTAGCGGGAGTCGAAAGCTACGAGCAGTACTTC.

This clonotype was detected many times. The rearrangement uses TRBV20-1 and TRBJ1-6; a possible D gene is TRBD1 (5 bases). Germline V gene lookup returns CDR1 DFQATT and CDR2 SNEGSKA (reference sequence). The germline V and J ends were trimmed by 4 bases and 6 bases, with 16 bases remaining between them. The CDR3 is made up of 15 amino acids. CDR3 in DNA: TGCAGTGCTACACTACGGGACCGAAGTAATTCACCCCTCCACTTT. Protein: CSATLRDRSNSPLHF.

This clonotype was observed at least ten times. V gene TRBV12-3 or TRBV12-4 combines with J gene TRBJ1-2, with TRBD1 as a possible D gene (6 bases). The V end was cut by 5 bases, the J end by 7 bases, with 17 bases between. This CDR3 is 14 amino acids long. The DNA of the CDR3 is TGTGCCAGCAGTCCTACAGGGATCAGGGGTGGCTACACCTTC. Its protein product is CASSPTGIRGGYTF.

This clonotype has at least ten counts. The rearrangement links TRBV28 to TRBJ1-5; 7 nucleotides match TRBD1. The V gene end was trimmed by 4 bases and the J gene end by 0 bases; junction bases not matched to a gene: 15. This CDR3 spans 19 amino acids. The germline gives CDR1 MDHEN, CDR2 SYDVKM. CDR3 coding DNA: TGTGCCAGCAGTTACCCAAGGGACAGTCTTGCCTATAGCAATCAGCCCCAGCATTTT. Its protein is CASSYPRDSLAYSNQPQHF.

This clonotype turned up a few times. The V call is TRBV30, the J call TRBJ1-3; D gene uncertain. The V end was cut by 2 bases, the J end by 4 bases, with 12 bases between. The CDR3 contains 14 residues. CDR1 is GTSNPN and CDR2 is SVGIG in the germline V gene (reference sequence). The CDR3 here is CAWSRSGSGNTIYF. The DNA for the CDR3 is TGTGCCTGGAGTCGGTCAGGATCAGGAAACACCATATATTTT.

This clonotype has at least ten counts. The chain carries TRBV11-3 and TRBJ1-1; D gene unclear. The CDR3 has 13 amino acids. The germline CDR1 and CDR2 sequences are SGHNT and YENEEA. Trimming left V 1 base short and J 5 bases short, with 8 bases between. The CDR3 DNA reads as TGTGCCAGCAGCTTAGTTCCCAGGACTGAAGCTTTCTTT. It specifies CASSLVPRTEAFF.

This clonotype was counted only a few times. A much larger clone differs from this one at a single base, so this may be a read error. The rearrangement links TRBV28 to TRBJ2-7, with 10 bases matching TRBD1. This CDR3 is 11 amino acids long. The junction had 7 bases not matched to a gene; V was cut back by 8 bases and J by 12 bases. Germline V CDR1 and CDR2: MDHEN, SYDVKM. The CDR3 protein is CASQTGGMGYF. Here the CDR3 DNA reads TGTGCCAGCCAGACAGGGGGCATGGGGTACTTC.

This clonotype was seen at least ten times. The V gene is TRBV6-1, the J gene TRBJ1-1, with D possibly being TRBD1 (5 bases). V lost 5 bases, J lost 3 bases, and 10 bases lay in between. The CDR3 is 13 residues long. Germline CDR1 reads MNHNS; CDR2 reads SASEGT. Here the CDR3 DNA reads TGTGCCAGCAGTCGGGACTACCACACTGAAGCTTTCTTT. This sequence encodes CASSRDYHTEAFF.

There are many counts of this clonotype. The chain has TRBV7-8 and TRBJ1-5, with 7 bases identical to TRBD1. The germline gives CDR1 SGHVS, CDR2 FQNEAQ. CDR3 length: 16 amino acids. Trimming took 5 bases from V and 2 from J; bases not matched to a gene: 9. CDR3 loop: CASSPTGAVGNQPQHF. The CDR3 DNA sequence: TGTGCCAGCAGCCCTACAGGGGCCGTGGGCAATCAGCCCCAGCATTTT. Filled out from reference TRBV7-8 and TRBJ1-5, the complete variable domain reads GAGVSQSPRYKVAKRGQDVALRCDPISGHVSLFWYQQALGQGPEFLTYFQNEAQLDKSGLPSDRFFAERPEGSVSTLKIQRTQQEDSAVYLCASSPTGAVGNQPQHFGDGTRLSIL.

This clonotype was picked up a small number of times. CDR3 amino acids: CSARTGSLYEQYF. As DNA, the CDR3 is TGCAGTGCTAGAACCGGGAGCCTCTACGAGCAGTACTTC. This sequence joins TRBV20-1 and TRBJ2-7, with D possibly TRBD2 on 6 matching bases. Trimming took 2 bases from V and 3 from J, leaving 11 bases between them. Germline assignment: CDR1 DFQATT and CDR2 SNEGSKA (reference sequence). This CDR3 region has 13 residues.

This clonotype came up many times. The chain employs TRBV5-1 and TRBJ2-2; D possibly corresponds to TRBD1 (6 bases). The V and J ends lost 1 base and 1 base respectively, with 14 bases between them. This CDR3 comprises 17 residues. Germline V gives CDR1 SGHRS, CDR2 YFSETQ. CDR3 nucleotides: TGCGCCAGCAGCTTGTGGTTGGACAGAAGGAACACCGGGGAGCTGTTTTTT. The encoded protein is CASSLWLDRRNTGELFF.

The chain has TRBV6-5 and TRBJ2-7; 8 bases are a match to TRBD1. The CDR3 contains 17 residues. Germline CDR1 reads MNHEY; CDR2 reads SVGAGI. V trimming: 0 bases; J trimming: 3 bases; junction bases outside the gene matches: 10. This CDR3 reads CASSYSMNDRGVYEQYF. CDR3 DNA: TGTGCCAGCAGTTACTCGATGAACGACAGGGGCGTCTACGAGCAGTACTTC.

This clonotype was seen just once. This chain connects TRBV6-5 to TRBJ2-7; possibly TRBD2 for D (6 bases). V lost 0 bases, J lost 2 bases, and 8 bases lay in between. CDR1 and CDR2 (germline): MNHEY, SVGAGI. The CDR3 covers 14 residues. The CDR3 loop reads CASSYSRGPYEQYF. CDR3 in DNA: TGTGCCAGCAGTTACTCGCGGGGACCCTACGAGCAGTACTTC.

This clonotype has just a few counts. The V gene is TRBV7-9, the J gene TRBJ2-7; 9 bases line up with TRBD1. The CDR3 consists of 15 residues. Germline-derived CDR1 and CDR2 are SEHNR and FQNEAQ (reference sequence). V trimming: 5 bases; J trimming: 2 bases; junction bases outside the gene matches: 7. The CDR3, as DNA: TGTGCCAGCAGCCACCGGGACAGGGTCCCCTACGAGCAGTACTTC. Its protein is CASSHRDRVPYEQYF.

This clonotype was counted many times. The chain uses TRBV29-1 and TRBJ1-2, with D unresolved. CDR1 and CDR2 from the germline V gene are SQVTM and ANQGSEA. Trimming shortened V by 4 bases and J by 4 bases, and 13 bases separated the two germline ends. The CDR3 has 13 amino acids. The CDR3 DNA sequence: TGCAGCGTTGGACTCCCGTGGGGCTATGGCTACACCTTC. Translating it yields CSVGLPWGYGYTF.

This clonotype has just a few counts. The germline gene is not matched at one end of the junction; a read error may be the cause. The CDR3 DNA reads TGTGCCAGCAGTGAATTGGGGACAGGAGGTCAGCCCCGGCATTTT. It yields the protein CASSELGTGGQPRHF. This chain uses TRBV2 with TRBJ1-5, with 8 positions matching TRBD1. CDR1 is SNHLY and CDR2 is FYNNEI in the germline V gene. This CDR3 has 15 amino acids.

This clonotype has a count of ten or more. The V call is TRBV28, the J call TRBJ1-2, with TRBD1 as a possible D gene (5 bases). Germline CDR1 reads MDHEN; CDR2 reads SYDVKM. V lost 3 bases to trimming and J lost 1 base, with 18 bases between them. This CDR3 has 17 residues. The CDR3 region has the DNA TGTGCCAGCAGTTTTGTCCCGGGACTCAACTATAACTATGGCTACACCTTC. It yields the protein CASSFVPGLNYNYGYTF.

The gene calls are TRBV20-1 and TRBJ2-2; D perhaps matches TRBD2 (5 bases). The CDR3 is 16 amino acids. V dropped 3 bases and J dropped 5 bases, with 19 bases sitting between them. Per the germline V gene, CDR1 is DFQATT and CDR2 is SNEGSKA (reference sequence). CDR3 nucleotides: TGCAGTGCTAGGGGCTCCGGGAACCCATTAACCGGGGAGCTGTTTTTT. This sequence encodes CSARGSGNPLTGELFF.